Presented here are 9 T cell receptor beta chains from one specimen sequenced in a study of control samples from healthy donors and cancer patients. Data came from immunoSEQ multiplex PCR; TCRdb stores just in-frame clones and leaves some out. There are 90,000 to 150,000 clones in the sample; approximately 91% occur only once, and about 7.2% lies in the top ten. Sequencing was performed on blood. These receptors came from a woman between 18 and 29 years old in good health.

The V gene is TRBV18, the J gene TRBJ1-5; D might be TRBD1 (6 bases). CDR1 KGHSH and CDR2 LQKENI come from the germline V gene. The CDR3 is 15 amino acids. V shed 3 bases and J shed 3 bases, with 12 bases lying between them. The CDR3 bases are TGTGCCAGCTCACCCGGGGGGACAAACAATCAGCCCCAGCATTTT. It translates to CASSPGGTNNQPQHF.

This clone showed up just once. The V call is TRBV2, the J call TRBJ2-1; TRBD2 is a possible D gene (5 bases). Germline loops: CDR1 SNHLY, CDR2 FYNNEI. The V gene lost 4 bases and the J gene lost 2 bases, with 15 bases spanning the gap. The CDR3 is 16 amino acids. The chain's CDR3 is CASSAGGHLAYNEQFF. In DNA form, the CDR3 reads TGTGCCAGCAGTGCGGGCGGGCATCTAGCCTACAATGAGCAGTTCTTC.

This chain links TRBV27 with TRBJ2-1; the D gene could be TRBD1 or TRBD2 (5 bases each). V was trimmed by 3 bases and J by 10 bases, leaving 25 bases between them. The CDR3 covers 17 residues. Germline V CDR1 and CDR2: MNHEY, SMNVEV (reference sequence). Here the CDR3 DNA reads TGTGCCAGCAGTTTTCCCCTCTCTACCCGGGGCACGGGGGAGCAGTTCTTC. Its translation: CASSFPLSTRGTGEQFF.

This clone was seen just once. V and J are TRBV13 and TRBJ2-3; 11 nucleotides agree with TRBD2. With 3 bases clipped from V and 0 bases from J, the junction kept 2 bases outside the gene matches. Germline loops: CDR1 PRHDT, CDR2 FYEKMQ (reference sequence). This CDR3 is 16 amino acids long. This chain's CDR3 is CASSLGLADSTDTQYF. DNA of the CDR3: TGTGCCAGCAGCTTGGGACTAGCGGATAGCACAGATACGCAGTATTTT.

This rearrangement joins TRBV12-3 or TRBV12-4 to TRBJ1-1, with 7 bases matching TRBD1. There are 12 residues in the CDR3. V dropped 1 base and J dropped 11; count of bases not matched to a gene: 4. CDR3 in amino acids: CASSLGTGGAFF. In nucleotides, the CDR3 is TGTGCCAGCAGTTTAGGGACAGGTGGGGCTTTCTTT.

The rearrangement uses TRBV7-3 and TRBJ2-7; TRBD2 aligns across 7 bases. The junction had 11 bases not matched to a gene; V was cut back by 5 bases and J by 7 bases. The CDR3 has 14 residues. Germline CDR1 reads SGHTA; CDR2 reads FQGTGA. The CDR3 DNA sequence: TGTGCCAGCAGCGCCTCTAGCGGTCACCGGGAGCAGTACTTC. Protein sequence: CASSASSGHREQYF.

The chain combines TRBV6-4 with TRBJ2-3; 10 nucleotides agree with TRBD2. Germline-derived CDR1 and CDR2 are MRHNA and SNTAGT. Trimming took 2 bases from V and 4 from J; bases not matched to a gene: 0. The CDR3 is 14 residues long. CDR3 nucleotides: TGTGCCAGCAGTGACGGGACTAGCGCAGATACGCAGTATTTT. Protein sequence: CASSDGTSADTQYF.

V usage is TRBV19 and J usage is TRBJ2-1; no firm D call. This CDR3 has 16 amino acids. The V gene lost 5 bases and the J gene lost 5 bases, with 19 bases spanning the gap. CDR1 and CDR2 (germline): LNHDA, SQIVND (reference sequence). The DNA for the CDR3 is TGTGCCAGTAGTCCTGCTCGGACCTATGGGAACAATGAGCAGTTCTTC. Translating it yields CASSPARTYGNNEQFF.

This chain uses TRBV30 with TRBJ2-2; a possible D gene is TRBD1 (7 bases). The V gene lost 5 bases and the J gene lost 0 bases, with 13 bases spanning the gap. Germline V gene sequence: CDR1 GTSNPN, CDR2 SVGIG (reference sequence). This CDR3 is 15 amino acids long. In DNA, the CDR3 is TGTGCCTGGGTCGCGGGACAGTCGAACACCGGGGAGCTGTTTTTT. Its translation: CAWVAGQSNTGELFF.